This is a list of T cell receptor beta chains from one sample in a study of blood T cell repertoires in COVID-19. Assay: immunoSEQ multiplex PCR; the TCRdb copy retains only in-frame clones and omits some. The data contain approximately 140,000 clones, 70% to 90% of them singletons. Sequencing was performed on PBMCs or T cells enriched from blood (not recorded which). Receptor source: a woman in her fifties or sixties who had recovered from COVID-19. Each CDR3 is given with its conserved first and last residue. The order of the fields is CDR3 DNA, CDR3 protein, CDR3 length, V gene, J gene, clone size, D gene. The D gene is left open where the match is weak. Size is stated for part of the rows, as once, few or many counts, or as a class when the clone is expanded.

DNA: TGTGCCAGCTGGACGGACAGGGGAAATGAGCAGTTCTTC
CDR3: CASWTDRGNEQFF
length: 13
V: TRBV18
J: TRBJ2-1
size: NA
D: TRBD1

DNA: TGTGCCAGCAGCTCCGTTAGCGGCTGGGCCAACGTCCTGACTTTC
CDR3: CASSSVSGWANVLTF
length: 15
V: TRBV5-8
J: TRBJ2-6
size: NA
D: NA

DNA: TGTGCCAGCAGCGGGGGGGGTAGTGTCTACGAGCAGTACTTC
CDR3: CASSGGGSVYEQYF
length: 14
V: TRBV5-4
J: TRBJ2-7
size: NA
D: TRBD2

DNA: TGTGCCAGCAGCCCCGACAGGATTAATGAAAAACTGTTTTTT
CDR3: CASSPDRINEKLFF
length: 14
V: TRBV16
J: TRBJ1-4
size: NA
D: NA

DNA: TGCGCCAGCAGCTTGGAACTAGCGGTCGATACGCAGTATTTT
CDR3: CASSLELAVDTQYF
length: 14
V: TRBV5-1
J: TRBJ2-3
size: NA
D: TRBD2

DNA: TGTGCCAGCAGTGCCGGCCAACAGGGGGGCACTGAAGCTTTCTTT
CDR3: CASSAGQQGGTEAFF
length: 15
V: TRBV2
J: TRBJ1-1
size: NA
D: TRBD1

DNA: TGTGCCAGCAGTCAAGAGGACCGGAGGTACGAGCAGTACTTC
CDR3: CASSQEDRRYEQYF
length: 14
V: TRBV3-1/TRBV3-2
J: TRBJ2-7
size: NA
D: NA

DNA: TGTGCCAGCAGCTTAGTTGGGACAGGGGCGGGGATGAACACTGAAGCTTTCTTT
CDR3: CASSLVGTGAGMNTEAFF
length: 18
V: TRBV7-6
J: TRBJ1-1
size: NA
D: TRBD1

DNA: TGTGCCAGCAGCCGGGACAGGGATAATTCACCCCTCCACTTT
CDR3: CASSRDRDNSPLHF
length: 14
V: TRBV7-9
J: TRBJ1-6
size: once
D: TRBD1

DNA: TGTGCCAGCAGTCTCCAGGTGAACTATGGCTACACCTTC
CDR3: CASSLQVNYGYTF
length: 13
V: TRBV12-3/TRBV12-4
J: TRBJ1-2
size: NA
D: NA

DNA: TGTGCCAGCAGCCCCGCCCCCGGGGACAGGGACTACGAGCAGTACTTC
CDR3: CASSPAPGDRDYEQYF
length: 16
V: TRBV7-9
J: TRBJ2-7
size: NA
D: TRBD1

DNA: TGTGCCAGCACCGGGACTCTCGTAAATGAAAAACTGTTTTTT
CDR3: CASTGTLVNEKLFF
length: 14
V: TRBV19
J: TRBJ1-4
size: NA
D: NA

DNA: TGTGCCAGCTCACCCGTTGCAGAAACAGATACGCAGTATTTT
CDR3: CASSPVAETDTQYF
length: 14
V: TRBV18
J: TRBJ2-3
size: NA
D: NA

DNA: TGTGCCAGCTCACCGAGCGGGAGTAGCACAGATACGCAGTATTTT
CDR3: CASSPSGSSTDTQYF
length: 15
V: TRBV18
J: TRBJ2-3
size: NA
D: TRBD2

DNA: TGTGCCAGCAGTTACGGACAGGGGGCTAGTTCACCCCTCCACTTT
CDR3: CASSYGQGASSPLHF
length: 15
V: TRBV2
J: TRBJ1-6
size: once
D: TRBD1

DNA: TGCGCCAGCAGCCAAGATAGTTCGAGGGGACAGGGGGTAGGCTACACCTTC
CDR3: CASSQDSSRGQGVGYTF
length: 17
V: TRBV4-3
J: TRBJ1-2
size: few
D: TRBD1

DNA: TGTGCCAGCAATGCGGGGGGCCGTGGGGAGCAGTACTTC
CDR3: CASNAGGRGEQYF
length: 13
V: TRBV25-1
J: TRBJ2-7
size: NA
D: TRBD2

DNA: TGTGCCAGTAGTATGTCCTTCTATAGCAATCAGCCCCAGCATTTT
CDR3: CASSMSFYSNQPQHF
length: 15
V: TRBV19
J: TRBJ1-5
size: NA
D: NA

DNA: TGTGCCAGCAGCTTGGCAGGGGAGGGTCAGCCCCAGCATTTT
CDR3: CASSLAGEGQPQHF
length: 14
V: TRBV11-3
J: TRBJ1-5
size: NA
D: NA

DNA: TGTGCCAGCACGTCCTCACACGGGTACGAGCAGTACTTC
CDR3: CASTSSHGYEQYF
length: 13
V: TRBV28
J: TRBJ2-7
size: NA
D: NA

DNA: TGTGCCAGCAGTTTACTCTGGGGCACCGGTCGATACGAGCAGTACTTC
CDR3: CASSLLWGTGRYEQYF
length: 16
V: TRBV27
J: TRBJ2-7
size: NA
D: NA

DNA: TGTGCCAGCAGTTACCGACCGGACAGGGGGCGCGAGCTGGAAGCTTTCTTT
CDR3: CASSYRPDRGRELEAFF
length: 17
V: TRBV6-2/TRBV6-3
J: TRBJ1-1
size: NA
D: TRBD1

DNA: TGCGCCAGCAGCTTGGGAGGGGGTAGCAATCAGCCCCAGCATTTT
CDR3: CASSLGGGSNQPQHF
length: 15
V: TRBV5-1
J: TRBJ1-5
size: NA
D: NA

DNA: TGTGCCAGTAGTAGCGCTCGGGTCGCCCCCCTCCACTTT
CDR3: CASSSARVAPLHF
length: 13
V: TRBV19
J: TRBJ1-6
size: NA
D: NA

DNA: TGTGCCAGCAGCTTAGACAGGGGGGCGACTAATGAAAAACTGTTTTTT
CDR3: CASSLDRGATNEKLFF
length: 16
V: TRBV7-2
J: TRBJ1-4
size: NA
D: TRBD1

DNA: TGCGCCAGCAGCCTCACCGTCGGGGGGCGGGGCGATGAGCAGTTCTTC
CDR3: CASSLTVGGRGDEQFF
length: 16
V: TRBV5-1
J: TRBJ2-1
size: NA
D: NA

DNA: TGTGCCAGCAGCTTGTCATCAGGGATCGCCGAAGCTTTCTTT
CDR3: CASSLSSGIAEAFF
length: 14
V: TRBV5-5
J: TRBJ1-1
size: NA
D: NA

DNA: TGTGCCACCAGCCCTCTCAGATCTGAAGCTTTCTTT
CDR3: CATSPLRSEAFF
length: 12
V: TRBV15
J: TRBJ1-1
size: NA
D: NA

DNA: TGTGCCAGCAGCCAAGTCCATGAGGGCACTGAAGCTTTCTTT
CDR3: CASSQVHEGTEAFF
length: 14
V: TRBV3-1/TRBV3-2
J: TRBJ1-1
size: NA
D: NA

DNA: TGTGCCAGCAGTTACTCTCGGGAGGGGGCTGACGAGCAGTACTTC
CDR3: CASSYSREGADEQYF
length: 15
V: TRBV6-6
J: TRBJ2-7
size: NA
D: NA

DNA: TGCGCCAGCAGCCAAGATCAGCGGGGGCGGTACAATGAGCAGTTCTTC
CDR3: CASSQDQRGRYNEQFF
length: 16
V: TRBV4-3
J: TRBJ2-1
size: NA
D: TRBD2

DNA: TGTGCCAGTAGTATAAACCGGGACTACTCCTACGAGCAGTACTTC
CDR3: CASSINRDYSYEQYF
length: 15
V: TRBV19
J: TRBJ2-7
size: few
D: TRBD2

DNA: TGTGCCAGCCGGATGCGGGGGGGAACCTACAATGAGCAGTTCTTC
CDR3: CASRMRGGTYNEQFF
length: 15
V: TRBV5-8
J: TRBJ2-1
size: NA
D: TRBD2

DNA: TGTGCCAGCAGCTTAGGTCCCGGGACAGGGGCCTCGAACACCGGGGAGCTGTTTTTT
CDR3: CASSLGPGTGASNTGELFF
length: 19
V: TRBV7-6
J: TRBJ2-2
size: NA
D: TRBD1

DNA: TGTGCCACCAGCAGCACACCGGGACAGGTAACCCTTAGCAATCAGCCCCAGCATTTT
CDR3: CATSSTPGQVTLSNQPQHF
length: 19
V: TRBV15
J: TRBJ1-5
size: once
D: TRBD1

DNA: TGCGCCAGCAGCTCAGGGACAGCTGGAAACACCATATATTTT
CDR3: CASSSGTAGNTIYF
length: 14
V: TRBV5-1
J: TRBJ1-3
size: NA
D: TRBD1

DNA: TGTGCCAGCAGGGTGGGGGGGCGCACATCCGAGCAGTACTTC
CDR3: CASRVGGRTSEQYF
length: 14
V: TRBV6-5
J: TRBJ2-7
size: NA
D: NA

DNA: TGTGCCAGCAGTTATCGACTAGCGGGGGAGATCAATGAGCAGTTCTTC
CDR3: CASSYRLAGEINEQFF
length: 16
V: TRBV6-5
J: TRBJ2-1
size: NA
D: TRBD2

DNA: TGTGCCAGCAGCTTAGCAGACAGGGACGAGACCCAGTACTTC
CDR3: CASSLADRDETQYF
length: 14
V: TRBV7-2
J: TRBJ2-5
size: NA
D: TRBD1

DNA: TGTGCCAGCAGCTTAGTGGGTGGCAGGGGGCTGGGAATGACTGAAGCTTTCTTT
CDR3: CASSLVGGRGLGMTEAFF
length: 18
V: TRBV7-2
J: TRBJ1-1
size: NA
D: TRBD1

DNA: TGTGCCAGTAGTATGGGTAGCGGGGGGGCCTATGAGCAGTTCTTC
CDR3: CASSMGSGGAYEQFF
length: 15
V: TRBV19
J: TRBJ2-1
size: NA
D: TRBD2

DNA: TGTGCCAGCAGACCGGGACTAACCTCCAGGCAAGAGACCCAGTACTTC
CDR3: CASRPGLTSRQETQYF
length: 16
V: TRBV5-4
J: TRBJ2-5
size: NA
D: TRBD2

DNA: TGTGCCAGCAGTTACTTCGACAGGGGTCACGAGCAGTACTTC
CDR3: CASSYFDRGHEQYF
length: 14
V: TRBV6-2/TRBV6-3
J: TRBJ2-7
size: NA
D: TRBD1

DNA: TGTGCCAGCAGCCTCGGGGGGCACTATGGCTACACCTTC
CDR3: CASSLGGHYGYTF
length: 13
V: TRBV3-1/TRBV3-2
J: TRBJ1-2
size: NA
D: NA

DNA: TGTGCCAGCAGCTTAGGCTTTGATAGCGGGTACGAGCAGTACTTC
CDR3: CASSLGFDSGYEQYF
length: 15
V: TRBV13
J: TRBJ2-7
size: NA
D: TRBD2

DNA: TGCGCCAGCAGAACCGGGACAGGGTACCACGAGCAGTACTTC
CDR3: CASRTGTGYHEQYF
length: 14
V: TRBV5-1
J: TRBJ2-7
size: NA
D: TRBD1

DNA: TGTGCCAGCAGCCGCCAGGGGTCGCCCGGGGCTAACTATGGCTACACCTTC
CDR3: CASSRQGSPGANYGYTF
length: 17
V: TRBV7-2
J: TRBJ1-2
size: NA
D: NA

DNA: TGTGCCAGCAGCGGTGACAGGGAATTGAGGACTGAAGCTTTCTTT
CDR3: CASSGDRELRTEAFF
length: 15
V: TRBV7-6
J: TRBJ1-1
size: NA
D: TRBD1

DNA: TGTGCCAGCAGTTTAGAACAGGGTGGGTTGTTAGATACGCAGTATTTT
CDR3: CASSLEQGGLLDTQYF
length: 16
V: TRBV28
J: TRBJ2-3
size: NA
D: NA

DNA: TGCGCCAGCCGGTCAGGTTCGAACACTGAAGCTTTCTTT
CDR3: CASRSGSNTEAFF
length: 13
V: TRBV10-1
J: TRBJ1-1
size: few
D: NA

DNA: TGTGCCAGCAGTCGACAGGTAAATCAGCCCCAGCATTTT
CDR3: CASSRQVNQPQHF
length: 13
V: TRBV6-5
J: TRBJ1-5
size: NA
D: NA

DNA: TGTGCCAGTACTACGACAGGCAGAAACACCGGGGAGCTGTTTTTT
CDR3: CASTTTGRNTGELFF
length: 15
V: TRBV19
J: TRBJ2-2
size: few
D: NA

DNA: TGTGCCAGCACCTCATCCGGGACAAAGCATGGCTACACCTTC
CDR3: CASTSSGTKHGYTF
length: 14
V: TRBV28
J: TRBJ1-2
size: NA
D: NA

DNA: TGTGCCAGCAGCGTAGCTACGAGGCCTTACAATGAGCAGTTCTTC
CDR3: CASSVATRPYNEQFF
length: 15
V: TRBV9
J: TRBJ2-1
size: NA
D: NA

DNA: TGTGCCAGCAGCTTCCGGGGGGCCTACTACGAGCAGTACTTC
CDR3: CASSFRGAYYEQYF
length: 14
V: TRBV7-2
J: TRBJ2-7
size: NA
D: NA

DNA: TGCGCCAGCAGCAAGACTAGCGGGGGCTACAATGAGCAGTTCTTC
CDR3: CASSKTSGGYNEQFF
length: 15
V: TRBV5-1
J: TRBJ2-1
size: NA
D: TRBD2

DNA: TGTGCCAGCAGTGGGGAGGGTTATAGTGAAAAACTGTTTTTT
CDR3: CASSGEGYSEKLFF
length: 14
V: TRBV2
J: TRBJ1-4
size: NA
D: NA

DNA: TGTGCCAGCAGCCCGGACAGGCGATTACAAGAGACCCAGTACTTC
CDR3: CASSPDRRLQETQYF
length: 15
V: TRBV6-2/TRBV6-3
J: TRBJ2-5
size: NA
D: TRBD1

DNA: TGTGCCAGCAGTTTCCCCGGACTAGCGGGGGGCCTTGAGCAGTTCTTC
CDR3: CASSFPGLAGGLEQFF
length: 16
V: TRBV6-5
J: TRBJ2-1
size: NA
D: TRBD2

DNA: TGTGCCAGCACCCGTGGCGGGGGGAAAGAGACCCAGTACTTC
CDR3: CASTRGGGKETQYF
length: 14
V: TRBV2
J: TRBJ2-5
size: NA
D: TRBD2